These 2 T cell receptor beta chains were all obtained from the same sample, sequenced in a study of blood T cell repertoires in COVID-19. Some clones are missing from TCRdb's copy, which holds only in-frame ones; the method was immunoSEQ multiplex PCR. The sample carries fewer than 650,000 clones, roughly nine tenths recorded once. Sequencing used peripheral blood. These receptors all stem from a woman between 50 and 59 years old with COVID-19, enrolled during active disease.

The rearrangement joins TRBV11-3 to TRBJ2-1, with TRBD1 as a possible D gene (5 bases). Germline V gives CDR1 SGHNT, CDR2 YENEEA. The CDR3 is 18 residues long. Trimming left V 1 base short and J 0 bases short, with 16 bases between. The CDR3 coding sequence is TGTGCCAGCAGCTTAGGCAGTTGGGGCGCCAGCTCCTACAATGAGCAGTTCTTC. This sequence encodes CASSLGSWGASSYNEQFF.

This sequence joins TRBV7-2 and TRBJ1-5, with 8 bases aligning to TRBD1. V trimming: 4 bases; J trimming: 7 bases; junction bases outside the gene matches: 3. This CDR3 spans 13 amino acids. Germline V gives CDR1 SGHTA, CDR2 FQGNSA. The DNA of the CDR3 is TGTGCCAGCAGCTCGACAGGGGACCAGCCCCAGCATTTT. Amino acid sequence: CASSSTGDQPQHF.